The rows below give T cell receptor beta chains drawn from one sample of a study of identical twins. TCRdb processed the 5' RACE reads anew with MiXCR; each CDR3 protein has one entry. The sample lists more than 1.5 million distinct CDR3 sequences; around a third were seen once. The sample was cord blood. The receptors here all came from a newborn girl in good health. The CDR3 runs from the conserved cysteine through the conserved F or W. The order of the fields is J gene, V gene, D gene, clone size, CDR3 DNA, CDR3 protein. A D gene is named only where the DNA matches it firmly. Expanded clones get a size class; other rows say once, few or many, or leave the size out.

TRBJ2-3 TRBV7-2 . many TGTGCCAGCAGCTTGATGGGGACTAGCACAGATACGCAGTATTTT CASSLMGTSTDTQYF
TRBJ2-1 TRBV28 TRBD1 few TGTGCCAGCAGTTTCCGACAGGGGAATCTGTTGGGCTACAATGAGCAGTTCTTC CASSFRQGNLLGYNEQFF
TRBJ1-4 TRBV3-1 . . TGTGCCAGCAGCCAAGAACCTGAAAAACTGTTTTTT CASSQEPEKLFF
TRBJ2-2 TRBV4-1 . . TGCGCCAGCAGCCAACCCCGGGAGAAGACCGGGGAGCTGTTTTTT CASSQPREKTGELFF
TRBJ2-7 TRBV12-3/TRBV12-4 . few TGTGCCAGCAGTTTCCAGGGTCGAGCCTACGAGCAGTACTTC CASSFQGRAYEQYF
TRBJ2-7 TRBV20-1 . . TGCAGTGCTAGTAGCGACAACTACGAGCAGTACTTC CSASSDNYEQYF
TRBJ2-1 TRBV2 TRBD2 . TGTGCCAGCAGTGAACCCCTAGCGGAGCCCTTCAATGAGCAGTTCTTC CASSEPLAEPFNEQFF
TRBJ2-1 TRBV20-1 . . TGCAGTTGGTTTTCAGGGCAGGGCAATGAGCAGTTCTTC CSWFSGQGNEQFF
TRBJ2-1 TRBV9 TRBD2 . TGTGCCAGCAGCGTACTCGGAGGGGTAGCGGGAGGCAATGAGCAGTTCTTC CASSVLGGVAGGNEQFF
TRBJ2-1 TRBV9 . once TGTGCCTGCAGCCCCCACCAGGAGGGGTACAGTGAGCAGTTCTTC CACSPHQEGYSEQFF
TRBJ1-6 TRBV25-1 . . TGTGCCAGCAGTGAATCTTTTCTGTTTTCACCCCTCCACTTT CASSESFLFSPLHF
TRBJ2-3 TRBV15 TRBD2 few TGTGCCACCAGACTAGCGGGGGCCCATACAACCACAGATACGCAGTATTTT CATRLAGAHTTTDTQYF
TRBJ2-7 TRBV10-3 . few TGTGCCATCAGTGAGTCGAGTTTGCGCACCTACAATGAGCAGTACTTC CAISESSLRTYNEQYF
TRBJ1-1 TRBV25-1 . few TGTGCCAGCAGTGAAGTTGGCGGATTGAACACTGAAGCTTTCTTT CASSEVGGLNTEAFF
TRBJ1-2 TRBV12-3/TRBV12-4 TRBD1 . TGTGCCAGCAGACGAGACAGGGGCGCGGGCTACACCTTC CASRRDRGAGYTF
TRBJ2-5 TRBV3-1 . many TGTGCCAGCAGCCAATCTGGAACGGGCCAAGAGACCCAGTACTTC CASSQSGTGQETQYF
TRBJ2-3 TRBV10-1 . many TGCGCCAGCAGTGGGTCTCCCGTCCCTCAGGATACGCAGTATTTT CASSGSPVPQDTQYF
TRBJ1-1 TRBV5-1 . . TGCGCCAGCAGGACTGAATCAGCGGTATTCCAGGGGACTGAAGCTTTCTTT CASRTESAVFQGTEAFF
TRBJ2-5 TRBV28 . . TGTGCCAGCAACCGCCCAGGGGCGGTTCAAGAGACCCAGTACTTC CASNRPGAVQETQYF
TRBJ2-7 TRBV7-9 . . TGTGCCAGCAGCCCAGGGGCGGGGCTTTACTACGAGCAGTACTTC CASSPGAGLYYEQYF
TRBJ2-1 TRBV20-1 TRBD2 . TGCAGTGCCAATAGCGGGGTCAACAATGAGCAGTTCTTC CSANSGVNNEQFF
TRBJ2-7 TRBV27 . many TGTGCCAGCAGTGCACTACTGCAGGGCAGGGAGCAGTACTTC CASSALLQGREQYF
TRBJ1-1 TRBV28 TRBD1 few TGTGCCAGCAGTTTAAGAGCGAACAGGGGGCCGGACACTGAAGCTTTCTTT CASSLRANRGPDTEAFF
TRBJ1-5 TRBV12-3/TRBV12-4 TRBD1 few TGTGCCAGCAGCCTATCGGACAGGGGTAGCAATCAGCCCCAGCATTTT CASSLSDRGSNQPQHF
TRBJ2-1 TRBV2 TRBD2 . TGTGCCAGCAGCGGCCCGTCCTCTAGCGGTTCCCACAATGGGCAGTTCTTC CASSGPSSSGSHNGQFF
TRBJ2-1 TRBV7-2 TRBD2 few TGTGCCAGCAGCGTATCGACTAGCGGATACTCCTACAATGAGCAGTTCTTC CASSVSTSGYSYNEQFF
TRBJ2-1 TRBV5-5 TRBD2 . TGTGCCAGCAGCTTTCGGTCTAGCGGGATCTCCTACAATGAGCAGTTCTTC CASSFRSSGISYNEQFF
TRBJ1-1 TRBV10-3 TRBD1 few TGTGCCATCGGACAGGCGAACACTGAAGTTTTCTTT CAIGQANTEVFF
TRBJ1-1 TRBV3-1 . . TGTGCCAGCAGCCGCAGGGGTTTATCTGAAGCTTTCTTT CASSRRGLSEAFF
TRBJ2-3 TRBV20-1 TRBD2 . TGCAGTGCCGCCGGGACTAGCGGGGGTGGAGATACGCAGTATTTT CSAAGTSGGGDTQYF
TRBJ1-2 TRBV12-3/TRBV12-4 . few TGTGCCAGCAGTCCGCTGGGGGCAGGGGCTCCTAACTATGGCTACACCTTC CASSPLGAGAPNYGYTF
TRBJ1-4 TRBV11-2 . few TGTGCCAGTGGGGGCAGGGTGGGGAAACTGTTTTTT CASGGRVGKLFF
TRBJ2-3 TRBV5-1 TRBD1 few TGCGCCAGCAGCGTGGGACAGGGATTAAGGTCAGATACGCAGTATTTT CASSVGQGLRSDTQYF
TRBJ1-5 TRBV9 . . TGTGCCAGCAGCCCAGAAGGGGAGGATCAGCCCCAGCATTTT CASSPEGEDQPQHF
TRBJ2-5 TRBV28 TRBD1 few TGTGCCAGCAGTTTACAGGGACAGGATCAAGAGACCCAGTACTTC CASSLQGQDQETQYF
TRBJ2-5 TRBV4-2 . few TGTGCCAGCAGCCGCATAATTAGGGGGTCCGTTTGGACCCAGTACTTC CASSRIIRGSVWTQYF
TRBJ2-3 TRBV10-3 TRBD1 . TGTGCCACCAGTGAAGGGACAGGGATCACAGATACGCAGTATTTT CATSEGTGITDTQYF
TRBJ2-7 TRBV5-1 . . TGCGCCAGCAGCTCGGCGGGGCGTACTGTTGACGAGCAGTACTTC CASSSAGRTVDEQYF
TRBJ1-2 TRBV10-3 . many TGTGCCATCAGTGAGCTAGGGAGAGACAGCGAGCGTGGCTACACCTTC CAISELGRDSERGYTF
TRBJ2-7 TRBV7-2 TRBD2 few TGTGCCAGCAGCAGCGGACTAGCCCGACTCTACGAGCAGTACTTC CASSSGLARLYEQYF
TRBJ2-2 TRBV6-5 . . TGTGCCAGCAGCGCCGGGACTTGGAACACCGGGGAGCTGTTTTTT CASSAGTWNTGELFF
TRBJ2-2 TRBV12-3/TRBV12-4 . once TGTGCCAGCAGTACCGGACAGACCACCGGGGAGCTGTTTTTT CASSTGQTTGELFF
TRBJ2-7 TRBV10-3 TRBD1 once TGTGCCATCAGTGAGGCGGACAGGGGGCCTCTAAAAGGCTACGAGCAGTACTTC CAISEADRGPLKGYEQYF
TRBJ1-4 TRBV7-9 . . TGTGCCAGCAGCACCGGGCACCTCGGGGAAAAACTGTTTTTT CASSTGHLGEKLFF
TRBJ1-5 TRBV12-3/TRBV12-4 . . TGTGCCAGCAGTTTAGCACGGGTACGGAATCAGCCCCAGCATTTT CASSLARVRNQPQHF
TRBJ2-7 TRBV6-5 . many TGTGCCAGCAGTTACTCTGGTAATGGCCCCTACGAGCAGTACTTC CASSYSGNGPYEQYF
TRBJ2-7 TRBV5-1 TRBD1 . TGCGCCAGCAGCTTGGAGACAGGGGTACTCTACAATGAGCAGTACTTC CASSLETGVLYNEQYF
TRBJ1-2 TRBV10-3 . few TGTGCCATCAGTGAGTCGGCCCAAGGGGATGGCTACACCTTC CAISESAQGDGYTF
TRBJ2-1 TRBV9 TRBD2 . TGTGCCAGCAGCGTAGGGGGGACTAGTGCCAATGAGCAGTTCTTC CASSVGGTSANEQFF
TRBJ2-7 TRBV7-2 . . TGTGCCAGCAGCTTAGAAAGCATCTACGAGCAGTACTTC CASSLESIYEQYF
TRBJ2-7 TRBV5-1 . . TGCGCCAGCAGCTTGGTGGGGGGCCTTCAGTACTTC CASSLVGGLQYF
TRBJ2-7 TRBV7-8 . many TGTGCCAGCAGCCGGGGCTATTACGAGCAGTACTTC CASSRGYYEQYF